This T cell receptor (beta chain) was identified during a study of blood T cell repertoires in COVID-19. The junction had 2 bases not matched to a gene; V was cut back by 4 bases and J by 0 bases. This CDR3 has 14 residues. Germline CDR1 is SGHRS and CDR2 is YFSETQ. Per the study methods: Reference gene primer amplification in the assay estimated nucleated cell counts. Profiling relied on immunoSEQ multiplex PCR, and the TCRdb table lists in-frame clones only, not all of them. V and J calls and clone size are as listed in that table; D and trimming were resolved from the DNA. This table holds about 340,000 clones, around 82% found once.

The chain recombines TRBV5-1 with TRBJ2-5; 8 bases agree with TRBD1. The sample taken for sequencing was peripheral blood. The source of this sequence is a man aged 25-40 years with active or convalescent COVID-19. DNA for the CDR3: TGCGCCAGCAGCCCGGACAGGGACCAAGAGACCCAGTACTTC. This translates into CASSPDRDQETQYF.